At least ten counts were recorded for the clone carrying this T cell receptor beta chain. The antigen is unknown. The CDR3 length is 13 residues. Germline CDR1 reads DFQATT; CDR2 reads SNEGSKA (reference sequence). V shed 6 bases, J shed 2 bases, and the junction held 4 bases outside the gene matches. The source of the sample is a study of T cells in Graves' hyperthyroidism and ophthalmopathy. TCR beta CDR3 sequences were amplified from RNA transcripts. The TCR CDR3 was amplified in a first-round RT-PCR using the HTBI primer set. TCRdb redid the calling of the multiplex PCR reads with MiXCR, one entry per CDR3 protein. The table has 450,000 to 500,000 distinct CDR3 sequences, less than 25% seen once; the top ten hold 45% to 55%. Broader study findings: Ophthalmopathy, as predicted by the model, came a median about six months after the prediction. Most expanded thyroid clonotypes above 0.001 recurred in blood.

Each 10 ml fresh peripheral blood draw supplied the PBMCs. The sequence came from a woman aged 65 to 85 with Graves' ophthalmopathy. The chain joins TRBV20-1 to TRBJ2-7; 10 bases align to TRBD2. Material for sequencing was blood. The CDR3 DNA sequence: TGCAGTGCGTCTAGCGGGGGCGCCTACGAGCAGTACTTC. This codes for CSASSGGAYEQYF.